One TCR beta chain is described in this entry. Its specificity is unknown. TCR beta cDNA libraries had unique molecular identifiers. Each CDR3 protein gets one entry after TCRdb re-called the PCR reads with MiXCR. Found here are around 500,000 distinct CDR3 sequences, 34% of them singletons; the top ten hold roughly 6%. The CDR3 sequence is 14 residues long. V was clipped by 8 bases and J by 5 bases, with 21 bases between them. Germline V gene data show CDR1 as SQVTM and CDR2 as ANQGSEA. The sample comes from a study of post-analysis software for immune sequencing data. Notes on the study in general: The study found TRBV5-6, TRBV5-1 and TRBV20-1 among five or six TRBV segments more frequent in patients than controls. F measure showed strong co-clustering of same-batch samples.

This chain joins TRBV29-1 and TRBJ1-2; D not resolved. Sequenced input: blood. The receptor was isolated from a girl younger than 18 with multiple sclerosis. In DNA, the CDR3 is TGCAGCTCTGATCTGATGCGCCCGGGTTATGGCTACACCTTC. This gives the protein CSSDLMRPGYGYTF.